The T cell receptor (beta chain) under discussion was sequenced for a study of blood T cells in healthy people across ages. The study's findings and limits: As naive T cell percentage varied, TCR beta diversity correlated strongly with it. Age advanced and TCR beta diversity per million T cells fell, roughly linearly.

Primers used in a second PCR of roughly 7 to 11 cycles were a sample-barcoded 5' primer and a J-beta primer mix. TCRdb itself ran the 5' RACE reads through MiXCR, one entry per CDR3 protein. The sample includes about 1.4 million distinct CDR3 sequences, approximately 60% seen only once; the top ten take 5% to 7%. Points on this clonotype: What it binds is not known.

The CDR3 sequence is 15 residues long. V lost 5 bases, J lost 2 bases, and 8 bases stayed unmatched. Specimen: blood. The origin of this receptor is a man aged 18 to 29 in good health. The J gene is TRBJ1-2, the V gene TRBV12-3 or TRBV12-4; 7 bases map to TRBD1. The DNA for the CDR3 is TGTGCCAGCAGTGGGACAGAAAGAACCAACTATGGCTACACCTTC. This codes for CASSGTERTNYGYTF.